Shown below are 23 T cell receptor beta chains from a single sample sequenced in a study of post-analysis software for immune sequencing data. Study-wide results and limits: With TRBV5-6, TRBV5-1 and TRBV20-1 included, 4 or 5 TRBV segments were more frequent in patients than in controls.

cDNA libraries of TCR beta carried unique molecular identifiers. TCRdb itself ran the PCR reads through MiXCR, one entry per CDR3 protein. The top ten hold under 6% of the sample, which has roughly 800,000 distinct CDR3 sequences, about 53% seen once. Their antigens remain unidentified. The sample comprised blood. Receptor source: a girl aged 5-17 years with multiple sclerosis.

The chain uses TRBV21-1 and TRBJ1-1; no DNA check was done on the table's D call, TRBD1. TRBV21-1 is listed as a pseudogene. There are 17 residues in the CDR3. The CDR3 coding sequence is TGTGCCAGCAGCGCCTACGGGACGGATAAGCGGGTTACTGAAGCTTTCTTT. The encoded protein is CASSAYGTDKRVTEAFF.

This clonotype was detected only a few times. This chain joins TRBV5-1 and TRBJ2-5, with 7 bases fitting TRBD1. The J call may be incorrect, as the DNA end agrees better with TRBJ2-7. Germline CDR1 reads SGHRS; CDR2 reads YFSETQ. This CDR3 has 17 amino acids. The CDR3 spells CASSLAALGDRTYEQYF. The CDR3 region has the DNA TGCGCCAGCAGCTTGGCCGCGTTAGGGGACAGAACCTACGAGCAGTACTTC.

This clonotype was picked up a small number of times. The V gene is TRBV5-1, the J gene TRBJ2-5, with TRBD2 matching 10 bases. CDR1 and CDR2 from the germline V gene are SGHRS and YFSETQ. After removal of 0 bases from V and 3 bases from J, the junction contained 2 bases not matched to a gene. The CDR3 has 15 amino acids. CDR3 coding DNA: TGCGCCAGCAGCTTGGGAGCGGGAGGGGAAGAGACCCAGTACTTC. Amino acid sequence: CASSLGAGGEETQYF.

This clonotype came up a few times. The rearrangement links TRBV2 to TRBJ1-2, with a weak D call TRBD1 (5 bases). The CDR3 is made up of 13 amino acids. The germline CDR1 and CDR2 sequences are SNHLY and FYNNEI. V lost 7 bases and J lost 4, with 13 bases in between. CDR3 in DNA: TGTGCCAGCACGTCTGCCGGGACCTATGGCTACACCTTC. It is translated as CASTSAGTYGYTF. Together with reference TRBV2 and TRBJ1-2, the CDR3 gives the full variable domain: EPEVTQTPSHQVTQMGQEVILRCVPISNHLYFYWYRQILGQKVEFLVSFYNNEISEKSEIFDDQFSVERPDGSNFTLKIRSTKLEDSAMYFCASTSAGTYGYTFGSGTRLTVV.

This clonotype was counted between two and nine times. The rearrangement uses TRBV6-5 and TRBJ2-7; possible D gene TRBD2, 6 bases. Per germline, CDR1 MNHEY and CDR2 SVGAGI. The V end lost 2 bases, the J end lost 8 bases, and 13 bases lay between the germline ends. The CDR3 contains 13 residues. The DNA for the CDR3 is TGTGCCAGCAGTTACGCCAATGGGAGGCAGCAGTACTTC. Translating gives CASSYANGRQQYF.

This chain connects TRBV9 to TRBJ1-2, with 8 bases matching TRBD1. This CDR3 has 14 amino acids. V was clipped by 0 bases and J by 8 bases; unmatched bases: 6. CDR1 and CDR2 from the germline V gene are SGDLS and YYNGEE. The CDR3: CASSVDRGFKGYTF. In DNA form, the CDR3 reads TGTGCCAGCAGCGTAGACAGGGGGTTTAAAGGCTACACCTTC. Full variable domain (rest looked up from reference TRBV9 and TRBJ1-2): DSGVTQTPKHLITATGQRVTLRCSPRSGDLSVYWYQQSLDQGLQFLIQYYNGEERAKGNILERFSAQQFPDLHSELNLSSLELGDSALYFCASSVDRGFKGYTFGSGTRLTVV.

This clonotype was counted only a few times. This rearrangement joins TRBV6-2 or TRBV6-3 to TRBJ2-7; TRBD2 agrees at 12 bases. The CDR3 has 16 residues. V shed 6 bases, J shed 3 bases, and the junction held 9 bases outside the gene matches. Germline V gene data show CDR1 as MNHEY and CDR2 as SVGEGT. The CDR3 loop reads CASRLTPGLAGYEQYF. CDR3 in DNA: TGTGCCAGCAGACTAACCCCGGGACTAGCGGGCTACGAGCAGTACTTC.

This clonotype was found a few times. V and J are TRBV12-3 or TRBV12-4 and TRBJ2-1; 7 bases align to TRBD2. The junction had 7 bases not matched to a gene; V was cut back by 1 base and J by 7 bases. The CDR3 spans 15 residues. The CDR3 coding sequence is TGTGCCAGCAGTTTAGGGGCGGGAGTGAGGAATGAGCAGTTCTTC. It encodes CASSLGAGVRNEQFF.

This clonotype was seen only a few times. V and J are TRBV7-9 and TRBJ2-5; a possible D gene is TRBD1 (7 bases). This CDR3 is built from 17 residues. From germline, CDR1 is SEHNR and CDR2 FQNEAQ (reference sequence). The ends were cut back, 5 bases at V and 5 bases at J, with 24 bases in the middle. The CDR3 is CASSPLWDRAGGETQYF. The CDR3 DNA is TGTGCCAGCAGCCCATTATGGGACCGCGCAGGGGGGGAGACCCAGTACTTC.

V is TRBV19 and J is TRBJ2-1; TRBD1 is a possible D gene (6 bases). This CDR3 region has 15 residues. Per germline, CDR1 LNHDA and CDR2 SQIVND (reference sequence). V gave up 6 bases and J gave up 2 bases, with 14 bases separating them. CDR3 sequence reads: CASSFPGETYNEQFF. The CDR3 DNA is TGTGCCAGTAGCTTCCCAGGGGAAACCTACAATGAGCAGTTCTTC.

This clonotype appeared a few times. This chain uses TRBV20-1 with TRBJ1-5; 9 nucleotides match TRBD1. The CDR3 loop spans 14 amino acids. The ends lost 7 bases at V and 5 bases at J; junction bases unmatched: 9. CDR1 and CDR2 from the germline V gene are DFQATT and SNEGSKA (reference sequence). This CDR3 is CSVPDRGGDQPQHF. CDR3 bases: TGCAGTGTCCCGGACAGGGGAGGTGATCAGCCCCAGCATTTT.

The table lists this clonotype with a count of one. The CDR3 bases are TGTGCCAGCGGCCCACCCGGGATAGCCTACAATGAGCAGTACTTC. Residues: CASGPPGIAYNEQYF. V gene TRBV12-3 or TRBV12-4 combines with J gene TRBJ2-7, with D possibly matching TRBD2 (5 bases). Trimming pared 8 bases from V and 7 bases from J, leaving 24 bases between. The CDR3 loop spans 15 amino acids.

This clonotype has only a few counts. V gene TRBV14 combines with J gene TRBJ2-7; TRBD1 aligns across 7 bases. The CDR3 covers 16 residues. Per the germline V gene, CDR1 is SGHDN and CDR2 is FVKESK. V shed 4 bases, J shed 0 bases, and the junction held 9 bases outside the gene matches. CDR3 region: CASSRTGQPHSYEQYF. CDR3 nucleotides: TGTGCCAGCAGCCGGACGGGACAGCCCCACTCCTACGAGCAGTACTTC.

The sample holds a few counts of this clonotype. This sequence joins TRBV20-1 and TRBJ2-1, with 7 bases aligning to TRBD1. The V segment lost 0 bases and the J segment 3 bases; nucleotides outside the gene matches: 8. The CDR3 runs to 16 residues. Per the germline V gene, CDR1 is DFQATT and CDR2 is SNEGSKA (reference sequence). In nucleotides, the CDR3 is TGCAGTGCTAGAGATCTGAGGGACAGCCGCTACAATGAGCAGTTCTTC. This codes for CSARDLRDSRYNEQFF.

The V and J genes are TRBV20-1 and TRBJ2-1; 8 nucleotides line up with TRBD2. Germline V gene sequence: CDR1 DFQATT, CDR2 SNEGSKA (reference sequence). V was clipped by 0 bases and J by 5 bases; unmatched bases: 9. The CDR3 is 16 residues long. This chain's CDR3 is CSAREWGGGLHNEQFF. CDR3 nucleotides: TGCAGTGCTAGAGAATGGGGCGGGGGGCTACACAATGAGCAGTTCTTC.

V gene TRBV10-1 combines with J gene TRBJ2-1, with D possibly being TRBD2 (6 bases). V lost 2 bases to trimming and J lost 7 bases, with 9 bases between them. Germline lookup yields CDR1 WNHNN and CDR2 SYGVQD (reference sequence). This CDR3 is built from 13 residues. For the CDR3, the DNA is TGCGCCAGCAGTGAGCGGGAGAGGAATGAGCAGTTCTTC. It yields the protein CASSERERNEQFF.

This chain connects TRBV5-1 to TRBJ2-1; 11 bases line up with TRBD1. The J segment lost 9 bases and the V segment lost 5 bases, leaving 10 bases of the junction unmatched. The CDR3 consists of 15 residues. In germline, CDR1 is SGHRS, CDR2 YFSETQ. DNA for the CDR3: TGCGCCAGCAGACCGGACAGGGGGCCCTTGGGTGAGCAGTTCTTC. Translated: CASRPDRGPLGEQFF. The complete variable domain, with remaining parts taken from reference TRBV5-1 and TRBJ2-1, reads KAGVTQTPRYLIKTRGQQVTLSCSPISGHRSVSWYQQTPGQGLQFLFEYFSETQRNKGNFPGRFSGRQFSNSRSEMNVSTLELGDSALYLCASRPDRGPLGEQFFGPGTRLTVL.

The rearrangement links TRBV10-2 to TRBJ2-7, with no clear D. In germline, CDR1 is WSHSY, CDR2 SAAADI. The CDR3 totals 13 residues. Trimming stripped 8 bases from V and 2 bases from J, with 13 bases between. CDR3 loop: CASAKLTPYEQYF. CDR3 DNA sequence: TGCGCCAGCGCGAAGCTCACCCCCTACGAGCAGTACTTC.

The V gene is TRBV5-1, the J gene TRBJ2-6; a weak D match, TRBD1 (5 bases). The length of the CDR3 is 17 residues. The V end was cut by 5 bases, the J end by 0 bases, with 15 bases between. The germline gives CDR1 SGHRS, CDR2 YFSETQ. The CDR3 is CASRAGQGISGANVLTF. In DNA, the CDR3 is TGCGCCAGCAGGGCTGGGCAGGGAATCTCTGGGGCCAACGTCCTGACTTTC.

Only a few counts were recorded for this clonotype. This chain links TRBV5-4 with TRBJ1-2; no clear D. The CDR3 consists of 14 residues. Trimming took 1 base from V and 4 from J, leaving 11 bases between them. CDR1 is SGHNT, CDR2 YYREEE, per germline (reference sequence). The CDR3 region is CASSLQAALYGYTF. DNA of the CDR3: TGTGCCAGCAGCTTGCAGGCGGCTCTCTATGGCTACACCTTC.

This clonotype was observed a few times. V is TRBV12-3 or TRBV12-4 and J is TRBJ2-7; maybe TRBD2 (6 bases). The CDR3 covers 16 residues. V shed 6 bases and J shed 3 bases, with 21 bases lying between them. The DNA for the CDR3 is TGTGCCAGCAGCCCCTCGTGGAGGGCAGGGTACTACGAGCAGTACTTC. Translated: CASSPSWRAGYYEQYF.

The chain's CDR3 is CASSLGQGWDEQYF. The DNA for the CDR3 is TGTGCCAGCAGCTTAGGACAGGGTTGGGACGAGCAGTACTTC. J is TRBJ2-5 and V is TRBV7-9, with 7 bases fitting TRBD1. Matching the DNA end better, TRBJ2-7 makes the J call doubtful. The CDR3 runs to 14 residues. Germline values: CDR1 SEHNR, CDR2 FQNEAQ (reference sequence).

Turning to this clonotype: A much bigger clone sits one base away, suggesting this may be a read error. The rearrangement joins TRBV12-3 or TRBV12-4 to TRBJ2-7; D might be TRBD1 or TRBD2, each matching 6 bases. The germline V and J ends were trimmed by 7 bases and 2 bases, with 12 bases remaining between them. CDR3 length equals 13 residues. The CDR3 DNA follows: TGTGCCAGCACCTTGGGGGGCCCCTACGAGCAGTACTTC. The encoded protein is CASTLGGPYEQYF.